This T cell receptor beta chain was found in a study of T cell responses to AZD1222 COVID-19 vaccine. As for the study in general: Second-dose timings of about 4 or about 12 weeks were pooled.

TCRdb keeps only in-frame clones here, not all; method: immunoSEQ multiplex PCR. This sample has roughly 160,000 clones, with around 94% found just once. V lost 2 bases, J lost 5 bases, and 16 bases lay in between. This CDR3 is 15 amino acids long. The germline V gene encodes CDR1 GTSNPN and CDR2 SVGIG (reference sequence). The TCR sequence derives from an adult in good health. The sequences come from peripheral blood, collected on day 0 of AZD1222 vaccination. V and J are TRBV30 and TRBJ2-1; D may be TRBD1 or TRBD2 (6 bases each). For the CDR3, the DNA is TGTGCCTGGAGTCCCTTCCCGGGGGCGGACAATGAGCAGTTCTTC. Translating gives CAWSPFPGADNEQFF.